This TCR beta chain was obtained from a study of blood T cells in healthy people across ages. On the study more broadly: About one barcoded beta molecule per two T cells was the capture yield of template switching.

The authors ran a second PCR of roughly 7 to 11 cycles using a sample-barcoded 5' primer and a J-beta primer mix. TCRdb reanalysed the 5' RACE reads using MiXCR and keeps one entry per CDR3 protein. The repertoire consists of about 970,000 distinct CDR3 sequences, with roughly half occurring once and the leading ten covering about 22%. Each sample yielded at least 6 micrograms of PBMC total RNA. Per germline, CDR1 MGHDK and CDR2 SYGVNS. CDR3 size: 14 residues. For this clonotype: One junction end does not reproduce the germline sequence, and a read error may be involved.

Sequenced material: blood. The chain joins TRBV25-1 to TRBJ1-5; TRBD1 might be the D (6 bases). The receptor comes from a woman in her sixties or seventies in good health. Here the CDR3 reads CASSELGGNRPQHF. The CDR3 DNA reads TGTGCCAGCAGTGAATTAGGGGGGAATCGGCCCCAGCATTTT.